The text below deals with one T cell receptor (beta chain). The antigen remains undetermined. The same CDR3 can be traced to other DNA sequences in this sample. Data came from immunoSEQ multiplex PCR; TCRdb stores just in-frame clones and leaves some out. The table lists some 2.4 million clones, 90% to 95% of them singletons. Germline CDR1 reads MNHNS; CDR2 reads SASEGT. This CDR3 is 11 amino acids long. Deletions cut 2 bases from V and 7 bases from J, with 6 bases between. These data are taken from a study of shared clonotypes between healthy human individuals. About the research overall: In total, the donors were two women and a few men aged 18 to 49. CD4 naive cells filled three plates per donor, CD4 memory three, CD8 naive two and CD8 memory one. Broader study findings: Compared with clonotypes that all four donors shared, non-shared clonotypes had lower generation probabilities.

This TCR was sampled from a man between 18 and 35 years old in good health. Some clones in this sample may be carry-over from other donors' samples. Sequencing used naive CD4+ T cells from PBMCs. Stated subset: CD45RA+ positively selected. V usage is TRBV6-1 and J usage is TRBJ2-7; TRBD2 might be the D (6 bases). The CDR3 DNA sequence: TGTGCCAGCAGTGAACGGGGGGAGCAGTACTTC. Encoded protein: CASSERGEQYF.